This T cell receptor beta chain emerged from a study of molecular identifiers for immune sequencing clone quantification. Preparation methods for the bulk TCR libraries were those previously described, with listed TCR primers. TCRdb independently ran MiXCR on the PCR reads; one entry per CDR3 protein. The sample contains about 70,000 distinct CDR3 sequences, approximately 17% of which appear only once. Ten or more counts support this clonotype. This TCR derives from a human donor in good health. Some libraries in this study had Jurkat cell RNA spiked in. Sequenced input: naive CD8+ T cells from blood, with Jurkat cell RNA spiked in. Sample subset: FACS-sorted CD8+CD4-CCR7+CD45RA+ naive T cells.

CDR3 residues: CASSQDSQYF. The CDR3 coding sequence is TGTGCCAGCAGCCAAGACTCGCAGTATTTT. The chain links TRBV11-2 to TRBJ2-3; D is undetermined. The CDR3 is 10 residues long. Trimming pared 5 bases from V and 10 bases from J, leaving 7 bases between. From germline, CDR1 is SGHAT and CDR2 FQNNGV.